The 27 T cell receptor beta chains below come from one sample, sequenced in a study of regulatory T cells in long-lasting Graves disease. Time point of the sample: newly diagnosed GD, antithyroid drugs for less than 3 months. The authors made the TCR library using RNA they extracted from PBMCs. Arm-PCR of CDR3 regions and iRepertoire HTBI primers were used to build TCR beta libraries. A single record per CDR3 protein comes from TCRdb applying MiXCR to the multiplex PCR reads. Altogether around 400,000 distinct CDR3 sequences are present, 10% to 15% being singletons, with the ten largest covering 15% to 20%. This sample also belongs to another study, concerning T cells in Graves' hyperthyroidism and ophthalmopathy.

The specimen comprised peripheral blood mononuclear cells (PBMCs), sampled at new diagnosis, from a patient treated with antithyroid drugs. The receptors originated from a woman under 30 with Graves disease.

There are many counts of this clonotype. CDR3 DNA sequence: TGTGCCAGCAGTATTGTAGCGGGGGGGGGCAATGAGCAGTTCTTC. The encoded protein is CASSIVAGGGNEQFF. The chain joins TRBV2 to TRBJ2-1; 11 bases line up with TRBD2. V was clipped by 5 bases and J by 6 bases; unmatched bases: 6. The CDR3 runs 15 residues. The germline CDR1 and CDR2 sequences are SNHLY and FYNNEI.

This clonotype was picked up many times. The V and J genes are TRBV12-3 or TRBV12-4 and TRBJ2-5; 10 nucleotides agree with TRBD2. This CDR3 has 16 residues. With 3 bases clipped from V and 0 bases from J, the junction kept 4 bases outside the gene matches. CDR3 bases: TGTGCCAGCAGTTTCGGTCTAGCGGGGGACCAAGAGACCCAGTACTTC. It codes for CASSFGLAGDQETQYF.

This clonotype was detected only a few times. A much larger clone differs from this one at a single base, so this may be a read error. The genes are TRBV2 and TRBJ1-3, with TRBD1 matching 9 bases. Looked up from germline, CDR1 is SNHLY and CDR2 is FYNNEI. There are 15 residues in the CDR3. In nucleotides, the CDR3 is TGTGCCACCAAAGGACAGGGGTCCCGTGGAAACACCACATATTTT. It encodes CATKGQGSRGNTTYF. The full variable domain, completed using reference TRBV2 and TRBJ1-3, is EPEVTQTPSHQVTQMGQEVILRCVPISNHLYFYWYRQILGQKVEFLVSFYNNEISEKSEIFDDQFSVERPDGSNFTLKIRSTKLEDSAMYFCATKGQGSRGNTTYFGEGSWLTVV.

This clonotype has at least ten counts. V usage is TRBV7-2 and J usage is TRBJ1-4; 8 bases are a match to TRBD1. The CDR3 length is 16 residues. With 1 base clipped from V and 3 bases from J, the junction kept 4 bases outside the gene matches. Germline lookup yields CDR1 SGHTA and CDR2 FQGNSA. CDR3 nucleotides: TGTGCCAGCAGCTTAGGACAGGGGTCGGCTAATGAAAAACTGTTTTTT. Its protein product is CASSLGQGSANEKLFF.

This clonotype was counted a few times. A much larger clone is a single base away; this may be a read error. The chain carries TRBV6-1 and TRBJ2-1; D possibly corresponds to TRBD2 (5 bases). The ends were cut back, 6 bases at V and 6 bases at J, with 21 bases in the middle. CDR3 length: 16 residues. Germline CDR1 MNHNS, CDR2 SASEGT. The CDR3 DNA reads TGTGCCAGCAGGTCCGGGGTGGTGGGCTACTTCAATGAGCAGTTCTTC. This encodes CASRSGVVGYFNEQFF.

This clonotype was observed many times. The rearrangement joins TRBV12-3 or TRBV12-4 to TRBJ1-1; no reliable D call. V was cut by 5 bases and J by 3 bases, with 16 bases left in between. The CDR3 loop spans 15 amino acids. The CDR3 region has the DNA TGTGCCAGCAGTCCCATAGCAGCAATATACACTGAAGCTTTCTTT. As protein: CASSPIAAIYTEAFF.

There are many counts of this clonotype. J is TRBJ1-5 and V is TRBV5-6, with 7 bases fitting TRBD1. V lost 4 bases to trimming and J lost 2 bases; unmatched junction nucleotides: 18. Germline CDR1 is SGHDT and CDR2 is YYEEEE. The CDR3 is made up of 19 amino acids. Here the CDR3 reads CASSRVDRARDNRNQPQHF. The CDR3 bases are TGTGCCAGCAGCCGGGTAGACAGGGCTAGGGATAATCGCAATCAGCCCCAGCATTTT. The complete variable domain, with remaining parts taken from reference TRBV5-6 and TRBJ1-5, reads DAGVTQSPTHLIKTRGQQVTLRCSPKSGHDTVSWYQQALGQGPQFIFQYYEEEERQRGNFPDRFSGHQFPNYSSELNVNALLLGDSALYLCASSRVDRARDNRNQPQHFGDGTRLSIL.

As regards this clonotype: An end of the junction differs from the germline gene, which may be a read error. V usage is TRBV10-2 and J usage is TRBJ2-6; perhaps TRBD2 as D (7 bases). This CDR3 has 24 residues. Looked up from germline, CDR1 is WSHSY and CDR2 is SAAADI. CDR3 protein: CASSEPWAHLRWGGPRAGANALTF. CDR3 sequence (DNA): TGCGCCAGCAGTGAGCCCTGGGCCCATTTACGTTGGGGGGGGCCACGGGCTGGGGCCAACGCCCTGACTTTC.

This clonotype has at least ten counts. V gene TRBV27 combines with J gene TRBJ2-7; D is perhaps TRBD1 (6 bases). V lost 6 bases and J lost 0, with 15 bases in between. The CDR3 runs to 15 residues. The germline V gene has CDR1 MNHEY and CDR2 SMNVEV (reference sequence). Here the CDR3 reads CASSQEQGISYEQYF. In DNA form, the CDR3 reads TGTGCCAGCAGCCAAGAACAGGGAATCTCCTACGAGCAGTACTTC.

This clonotype was detected a few times. V usage is TRBV7-9 and J usage is TRBJ1-1; no firm D call. With 0 bases removed from V and 5 bases from J, the gap between germline ends came to 7 bases. Germline values: CDR1 SEHNR, CDR2 FQNEAQ (reference sequence). This CDR3 region has 13 residues. The CDR3 protein is CASSLAGQTEAFF. The CDR3 region has the DNA TGTGCCAGCAGCTTAGCTGGCCAGACTGAAGCTTTCTTT. Filled out from reference TRBV7-9 and TRBJ1-1, the complete variable domain reads DTGVSQNPRHKITKRGQNVTFRCDPISEHNRLYWYRQTLGQGPEFLTYFQNEAQLEKSRLLSDRFSAERPKGSFSTLEIQRTEQGDSAMYLCASSLAGQTEAFFGQGTRLTVV.

At least ten counts were recorded for this clonotype. The gene calls are TRBV7-2 and TRBJ2-5; D is unresolved. This CDR3 comprises 13 residues. Germline CDR1 SGHTA, CDR2 FQGNSA. Deletions cut 1 base from V and 5 bases from J, with 8 bases between. The CDR3 protein is CASSLVPGETQYF. The CDR3 bases are TGTGCCAGCAGCTTAGTACCAGGCGAGACCCAGTACTTC.

This clonotype came up many times. The genes are TRBV6-2 or TRBV6-3 and TRBJ1-5; the D is unclear. Between the trimmed V and J ends, which lost 6 bases and 5 bases, there was a span of 11 bases. The CDR3 contains 13 residues. CDR1 and CDR2 from the germline V gene are MNHEY and SVGEGT. The chain's CDR3 is CASSYEDYQPQHF. CDR3 sequence (DNA): TGTGCCAGCAGCTACGAAGATTATCAGCCCCAGCATTTT.

This clonotype came up a few times. One end of the junction does not line up with germline, which may come from a read error. This sequence joins TRBV20-1 and TRBJ1-3; 8 bases line up with TRBD1. The CDR3 spans 14 residues. Germline loops: CDR1 DFQATT, CDR2 SNEGSKA (reference sequence). CDR3 nucleotide sequence: TGCAGTGCTAGAGATGCAGGACAGGGAAGCACCATATATTTT. It codes for CSARDAGQGSTIYF.

This clonotype has just a few counts. The genes are TRBV4-2 and TRBJ2-2; tentative D call: TRBD1 (5 bases). V lost 6 bases and J lost 7, with 21 bases in between. The CDR3 sequence is 16 residues long. Germline V lookup: CDR1 LGHNA, CDR2 YNFKEQ. The CDR3 sequence is CASSRNFRQGGGELFF. The CDR3, as DNA: TGTGCCAGCAGTCGAAACTTTAGGCAGGGTGGCGGGGAGCTGTTTTTT.

The chain couples TRBV18 to TRBJ2-1; 8 nucleotides match TRBD1. Trimming removed 1 base from V and 4 bases from J; junction bases left unmatched: 6. CDR1 is KGHSH, CDR2 LQKENI, per germline. This CDR3 comprises 16 residues. CDR3 in DNA: TGTGCCAGCTCACCACTCCAGGGGGCGGTATACAATGAGCAGTTCTTC. It codes for CASSPLQGAVYNEQFF.

This clonotype was found many times. The rearrangement links TRBV6-5 to TRBJ2-2; the D is unclear. Deletions cut 4 bases from V and 5 bases from J, with 11 bases between. Germline V CDR1 and CDR2: MNHEY, SVGAGI. The CDR3 is 14 amino acids. The CDR3 loop reads CASSFIYATGELFF. As DNA, the CDR3 is TGTGCCAGCAGTTTCATCTATGCTACCGGGGAGCTGTTTTTT.

The chain has TRBV3-1 and TRBJ2-1; TRBD2 matches 8 bases. Germline CDR1 LGHDT, CDR2 YNNKEL (reference sequence). The ends lost 5 bases at V and 10 bases at J; junction bases unmatched: 13. This CDR3 has 15 residues. The CDR3: CASSLTGTRASEQFF. CDR3 in DNA: TGTGCCAGCAGCTTAACCGGGACTAGGGCTTCGGAGCAGTTCTTC.

In its sample, this clonotype was seen a few times. The rearrangement joins TRBV14 to TRBJ1-1; 11 nucleotides agree with TRBD1. Losses at the gene ends were 4 bases for V and 7 bases for J; bases not matched to a gene: 8. The CDR3 has 15 amino acids. Germline values: CDR1 SGHDN, CDR2 FVKESK. CDR3 DNA: TGTGCCAGCAGCCTTCTACCGGGACAGGGGGATGAAGCTTTCTTT. Protein product: CASSLLPGQGDEAFF. Drawing the rest from reference TRBV14 and TRBJ1-1, the complete variable domain is EAGVTQFPSHSVIEKGQTVTLRCDPISGHDNLYWYRRVMGKEIKFLLHFVKESKQDESGMPNNRFLAERTGGTYSTLKVQPAELEDSGVYFCASSLLPGQGDEAFFGQGTRLTVV.

Many counts were recorded for this clonotype. The genes are TRBV7-8 and TRBJ2-5, with D possibly TRBD2 on 5 matching bases. The V gene's germline CDR1 is SGHVS and CDR2 FQNEAQ. The ends were cut back, 6 bases at V and 2 bases at J, with 7 bases in the middle. The CDR3 length is 12 residues. As DNA, the CDR3 is TGTGCCAGCAGTTGGACTCAAGAGACCCAGTACTTC. It specifies CASSWTQETQYF.

V usage is TRBV28 and J usage is TRBJ2-1; possibly TRBD1 for D (6 bases). The CDR3 extends over 16 amino acids. Germline lookup yields CDR1 MDHEN and CDR2 SYDVKM. V lost 5 bases to trimming and J lost 3 bases, with 17 bases between them. In DNA, the CDR3 is TGTGCCAGCAGTCCCTCCAGGGGCAATGACTACAATGAGCAGTTCTTC. Translated, it gives CASSPSRGNDYNEQFF.

This clonotype was found many times. The CDR3 spells CASRPGLALDTQYF. The CDR3 nucleotides read TGTGCCAGCAGGCCGGGACTAGCGTTAGATACGCAGTATTTT. The chain links TRBV27 to TRBJ2-3, with 10 bases fitting TRBD2. V dropped 6 bases and J dropped 5; count of bases not matched to a gene: 5. This CDR3 region has 14 residues. Germline CDR1 is MNHEY and CDR2 is SMNVEV (reference sequence).

This clonotype was detected many times. The V call is TRBV28, the J call TRBJ2-1; D might be TRBD2 (6 bases). The CDR3 sequence is 15 residues long. The germline V and J ends were trimmed by 5 bases and 0 bases, with 11 bases remaining between them. CDR1 is MDHEN and CDR2 is SYDVKM in the germline V gene. The CDR3 is CASSPRGSSYNEQFF. DNA for the CDR3: TGTGCCAGCAGTCCCCGGGGGAGCTCCTACAATGAGCAGTTCTTC.

The chain combines TRBV20-1 with TRBJ1-2; D is undetermined. The CDR3 extends over 13 amino acids. Germline CDR1 DFQATT, CDR2 SNEGSKA (reference sequence). The V and J ends lost 0 bases and 8 bases respectively, with 13 bases between them. The CDR3 protein is CSARDVGSEGYTF. The CDR3 bases are TGCAGTGCTAGAGATGTAGGGTCCGAAGGCTACACCTTC.

CDR3 sequence reads: CAISESTGYEQYV. The CDR3 DNA reads as TGTGCCATCAGTGAGTCCACAGGATACGAGCAGTACGTC. The gene calls are TRBV10-3 and TRBJ2-7; tentatively, D is TRBD1 (5 bases). There are 13 residues in the CDR3. In germline, CDR1 is ENHRY, CDR2 SYGVKD. Between the trimmed V and J ends, which lost 0 bases and 4 bases, there was a span of 7 bases.

This clonotype was recorded at least ten times. The chain joins TRBV20-1 to TRBJ1-4, with unresolved D. This CDR3 spans 13 amino acids. Germline V lookup: CDR1 DFQATT, CDR2 SNEGSKA (reference sequence). V lost 1 base and J lost 3, with 6 bases in between. The CDR3 reads CSARAGANEKLFF. The CDR3 region has the DNA TGCAGTGCTAGAGCCGGGGCTAATGAAAAACTGTTTTTT.

This clonotype was recorded a few times. The chain employs TRBV7-2 and TRBJ1-2; D remains unclear. Germline values: CDR1 SGHTA, CDR2 FQGNSA. Between the trimmed V and J ends, which lost 0 bases and 5 bases, there was a span of 16 bases. The CDR3 runs 16 residues. CDR3 nucleotide sequence: TGTGCCAGCAGCTTAGCACCCAGTCTTGGGAGGTATGGCTACACCTTC. This codes for CASSLAPSLGRYGYTF.

This clonotype was detected ten times or more. The V gene is TRBV2, the J gene TRBJ1-1; D gene unclear. V shed 7 bases and J shed 0 bases, with 9 bases lying between them. This CDR3 is built from 13 residues. Germline V CDR1 and CDR2: SNHLY, FYNNEI. CDR3 sequence reads: CASNWEMNTEAFF. The CDR3, as DNA: TGTGCCAGCAATTGGGAGATGAACACTGAAGCTTTCTTT.